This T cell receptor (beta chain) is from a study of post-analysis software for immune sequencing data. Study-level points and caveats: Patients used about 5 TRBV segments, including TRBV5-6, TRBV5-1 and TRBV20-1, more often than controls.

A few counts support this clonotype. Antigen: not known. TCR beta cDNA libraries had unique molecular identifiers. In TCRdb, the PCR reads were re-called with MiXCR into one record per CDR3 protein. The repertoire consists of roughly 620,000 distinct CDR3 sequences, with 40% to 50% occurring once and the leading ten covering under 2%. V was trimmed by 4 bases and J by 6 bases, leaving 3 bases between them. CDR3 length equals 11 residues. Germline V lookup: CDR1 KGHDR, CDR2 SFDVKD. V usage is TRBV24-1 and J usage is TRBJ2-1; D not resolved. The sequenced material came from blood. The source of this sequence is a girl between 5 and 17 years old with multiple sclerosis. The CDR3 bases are TGTGCCACCAGTGACTCCAATGAGCAGTTCTTC. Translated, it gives CATSDSNEQFF.